This T cell receptor (beta chain) appears in the sequencing data of a study of cytomegalovirus exposure and HLA in healthy donors. Looking at the study overall: Within the Caucasian-associated ancestry cluster were under 85% of the approximately 400 genotyped donors.

13 Jbeta primers and 60 Vbeta primers were used for the PCR. TCRdb keeps only in-frame clones here, not all; method: immunoSEQ multiplex PCR. The sample holds 150,000 to 200,000 clones, more than 60% seen once. Regarding this clone: Other DNA sequences from this sample encode an identical CDR3 as well.

Trimming took 3 bases from V and 1 from J, leaving 7 bases between them. This CDR3 has 15 residues. Per germline, CDR1 LNHDA and CDR2 SQIVND (reference sequence). The chain recombines TRBV19 with TRBJ2-6; D possibly corresponds to TRBD1 (5 bases). This clonotype was sampled from a female donor in good health and CMV-seronegative. Material: PBMCs. The CDR3 coding sequence is TGTGCCAGTAGTATCTCAGGGTCTGGGGCCAACGTCCTGACTTTC. This sequence encodes CASSISGSGANVLTF. Full variable domain (missing parts from reference TRBV19 and TRBJ2-6): DGGITQSPKYLFRKEGQNVTLSCEQNLNHDAMYWYRQDPGQGLRLIYYSQIVNDFQKGDIAEGYSVSREKKESFPLTVTSAQKNPTAFYLCASSISGSGANVLTFGAGSRLTVL.